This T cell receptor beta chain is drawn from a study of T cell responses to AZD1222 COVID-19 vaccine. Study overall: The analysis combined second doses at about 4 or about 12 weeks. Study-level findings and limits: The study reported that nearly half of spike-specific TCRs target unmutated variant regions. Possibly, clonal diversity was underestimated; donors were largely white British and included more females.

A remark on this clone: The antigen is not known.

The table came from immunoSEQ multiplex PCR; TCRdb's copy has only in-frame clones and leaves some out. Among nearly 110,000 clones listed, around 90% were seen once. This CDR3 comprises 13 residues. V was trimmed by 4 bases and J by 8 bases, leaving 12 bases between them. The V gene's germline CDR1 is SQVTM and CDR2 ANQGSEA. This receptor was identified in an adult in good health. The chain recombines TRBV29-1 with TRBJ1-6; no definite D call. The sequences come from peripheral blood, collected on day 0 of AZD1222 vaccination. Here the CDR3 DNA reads TGCAGCGTTGCGGATTTGGAGGATTCACCCCTCCACTTT. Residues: CSVADLEDSPLHF.